One and the same sample provided the 23 T cell receptor beta chains below, sequenced in a study of shared clonotypes between healthy human individuals. TCRdb's copy holds only in-frame clones and misses some; the assay was immunoSEQ multiplex PCR. The sample carries hundreds of thousands of clones, about three quarters recorded once. Sequencing was carried out using memory CD4+ T cells sorted from blood. Subset described: CD45RA-negative fraction. The receptors here all came from a woman in her twenties or thirties in good health.

The chain is built from TRBV4-2 and TRBJ2-3; 8 positions agree with TRBD2. The germline CDR1 and CDR2 sequences are LGHNA and YNFKEQ. This CDR3 has 15 residues. Trimming at V came to 6 bases and at J to 3 bases, leaving 8 bases not matched to a gene. The CDR3 DNA reads as TGTGCCAGCAGTATCGCGGGAGGCAAAACAGATACGCAGTATTTT. Its protein product is CASSIAGGKTDTQYF.

This chain joins TRBV2 and TRBJ2-6; tentative D call: TRBD1 (6 bases). Trimming cost V 5 bases and J 2 bases, with 16 bases left between them. In germline, CDR1 is SNHLY, CDR2 FYNNEI. The CDR3 has 17 amino acids. The CDR3 nucleotides are TGTGCCAGCAGTCCAGGACAGCTAGCCCCTGGGGCCAACGTCCTGACTTTC. Translated, it gives CASSPGQLAPGANVLTF.

About this clone itself: A much larger clone is a single base away; this may be a read error. V is TRBV6-1 and J is TRBJ2-7; weak D call: TRBD2 (6 bases). V dropped 1 base and J dropped 6 bases, with 7 bases sitting between them. Per germline, CDR1 MNHNS and CDR2 SASEGT. The CDR3 has 12 amino acids. The CDR3 bases are TGTGCCAGCAGTGAAGGGAGGGGCGAGCAGTACTTC. Translating it yields CASSEGRGEQYF.

The rearrangement links TRBV28 to TRBJ2-7, with 7 positions matching TRBD2. V shed 4 bases and J 0 bases; nucleotides not matched to a gene: 9. The CDR3 loop spans 16 amino acids. Looked up from germline, CDR1 is MDHEN and CDR2 is SYDVKM. For the CDR3, the DNA is TGTGCCAGCAGTTCCATAAGCGGGATACGCTCCTACGAGCAGTACTTC. Amino acid sequence: CASSSISGIRSYEQYF.

V usage is TRBV10-3 and J usage is TRBJ2-7; 9 bases align to TRBD1. This CDR3 comprises 17 residues. Germline CDR1 and CDR2: ENHRY and SYGVKD. Trimming took 4 bases from V and 4 from J; bases not matched to a gene: 14. The DNA for the CDR3 is TGTGCCATCAGTGTTGGCGGCGGACAGGGGAGTAGATACGAGCAGTACTTC. Its translation: CAISVGGGQGSRYEQYF.

The rearrangement links TRBV7-8 to TRBJ2-1; D possibly corresponds to TRBD2 (6 bases). Trimming cost V 4 bases and J 7 bases, with 17 bases left between them. This CDR3 is built from 15 residues. In germline, CDR1 is SGHVS, CDR2 FQNEAQ. CDR3 bases: TGTGCCAGCAGCTCCCGGGACTTCTCCGGGAATGAGCAGTTCTTC. As protein: CASSSRDFSGNEQFF. The full variable domain, completed using reference TRBV7-8 and TRBJ2-1, is GAGVSQSPRYKVAKRGQDVALRCDPISGHVSLFWYQQALGQGPEFLTYFQNEAQLDKSGLPSDRFFAERPEGSVSTLKIQRTQQEDSAVYLCASSSRDFSGNEQFFGPGTRLTVL.

The gene calls are TRBV4-1 and TRBJ1-3; 9 nucleotides line up with TRBD1. This CDR3 comprises 17 residues. The J segment lost 4 bases and the V segment lost 5 bases, leaving 12 bases of the junction unmatched. Per the germline V gene, CDR1 is MGHRA and CDR2 is YSYEKL. The CDR3 sequence: CASSGRRDRAFGNTIYF. The CDR3 DNA follows: TGCGCCAGCAGCGGCCGCCGGGACAGGGCGTTCGGAAACACCATATATTTT.

This chain joins TRBV28 and TRBJ2-5; TRBD2 matches 15 bases. Germline V gene lookup returns CDR1 MDHEN and CDR2 SYDVKM. The CDR3 runs 14 residues. Trimming removed 5 bases from V and 5 bases from J; junction bases left unmatched: 0. The CDR3 reads CASSGLAGGETQYF. The CDR3 DNA reads TGTGCCAGCAGTGGACTAGCGGGAGGGGAGACCCAGTACTTC.

The chain has TRBV7-6 and TRBJ2-1; TRBD1 is a possible D gene (6 bases). This CDR3 is built from 17 residues. CDR1 and CDR2 from the germline V gene are SGHVS and FNYEAQ. V lost 4 bases to trimming and J lost 2 bases, with 18 bases between them. This CDR3 reads CASSSTEQGRAYNEQFF. The CDR3 DNA reads TGTGCCAGCAGCTCAACGGAACAGGGACGAGCCTACAATGAGCAGTTCTTC.

To note about this clone: Other DNA sequences in the same sample also yield this CDR3. The CDR3: CASSLGGASSYEQYF. The CDR3 nucleotides read TGCGCCAGCAGCTTGGGGGGGGCGAGCTCCTACGAGCAGTACTTC. The chain carries TRBV5-1 and TRBJ2-7; D possibly matches TRBD1 or TRBD2 (6 bases each). Germline CDR1 reads SGHRS; CDR2 reads YFSETQ. V was shortened by 0 bases and J by 0 bases, with 10 bases between the two germline ends. The CDR3 loop spans 15 amino acids. Full variable domain (remainder filled in from reference TRBV5-1 and TRBJ2-7): KAGVTQTPRYLIKTRGQQVTLSCSPISGHRSVSWYQQTPGQGLQFLFEYFSETQRNKGNFPGRFSGRQFSNSRSEMNVSTLELGDSALYLCASSLGGASSYEQYFGPGTRLTVT.

In nucleotides, the CDR3 is TGCGCCAGCACGGGGAACTACGAGCAGTACTTC. It encodes CASTGNYEQYF. The chain is built from TRBV5-1 and TRBJ2-7; tentative D call: TRBD2 (5 bases). This CDR3 comprises 11 residues. Germline V gene lookup returns CDR1 SGHRS and CDR2 YFSETQ. The germline V and J ends were trimmed by 6 bases and 3 bases, with 7 bases remaining between them.

This clone has just a few counts. The chain couples TRBV27 to TRBJ2-3; 11 positions agree with TRBD2. Germline V gene data show CDR1 as MNHEY and CDR2 as SMNVEV (reference sequence). The CDR3 is 15 amino acids. J was trimmed by 7 bases and V by 8 bases; bases with no gene match: 11. This CDR3 is CASRKLAGVRHTQYF. CDR3 sequence (DNA): TGTGCCAGCCGTAAACTAGCGGGAGTCCGACATACGCAGTATTTT.

The chain employs TRBV19 and TRBJ1-5; D is perhaps TRBD1 (5 bases). V lost 3 bases and J 6 bases, leaving 18 bases between the germline ends. Germline V gene lookup returns CDR1 LNHDA and CDR2 SQIVND (reference sequence). This CDR3 has 16 amino acids. For the CDR3, the DNA is TGTGCCAGTAGTATGGCCCGGGACTTGGTCTTTCAGCCCCAGCATTTT. Translation: CASSMARDLVFQPQHF.

Only a few counts were recorded for this clone. The CDR3 DNA is TGTGCCAGCTCACCTCGGGTGACGAACACTGAAGCTTTCTTT. Residues: CASSPRVTNTEAFF. The chain has TRBV18 and TRBJ1-1; no clear D. Trimming left V 3 bases short and J 1 base short, with 9 bases between. CDR3 length equals 14 residues. From germline, CDR1 is KGHSH and CDR2 LQKENI.

The CDR3 reads CASSESGYTGETQYF. CDR3 DNA: TGCGCCAGCAGTGAGTCGGGCTATACTGGGGAGACCCAGTACTTC. The J gene is TRBJ2-5, the V gene TRBV10-2; D unresolved. Trimming removed 0 bases at V and 5 bases at J, with 13 bases between. The CDR3 is made up of 15 amino acids. Germline V gene data show CDR1 as WSHSY and CDR2 as SAAADI.

This chain uses TRBV2 with TRBJ2-2; D is undetermined. CDR1 SNHLY and CDR2 FYNNEI come from the germline V gene. The germline V and J ends were trimmed by 8 bases and 2 bases, with 9 bases remaining between them. The CDR3 extends over 13 amino acids. CDR3 loop: CASGDTNTGELFF. The DNA for the CDR3 is TGTGCCAGCGGGGATACCAACACCGGGGAGCTGTTTTTT.

The chain has TRBV5-1 and TRBJ2-1; D is possibly TRBD2 (6 bases). The CDR3 runs to 15 residues. Trimming left V 2 bases short and J 4 bases short, with 13 bases between. Germline V gene lookup returns CDR1 SGHRS and CDR2 YFSETQ. The CDR3 spells CASSFTSSGYNEQFF. In DNA, the CDR3 is TGCGCCAGCAGCTTTACTAGCTCGGGGTACAATGAGCAGTTCTTC.

V is TRBV2 and J is TRBJ2-1; perhaps D is TRBD1 or TRBD2 (5 bases each). Trimming left V 9 bases short and J 1 base short, with 19 bases between. Germline assignment: CDR1 SNHLY and CDR2 FYNNEI. CDR3 length: 16 residues. Here the CDR3 reads CASWGPVASSYNEQFF. DNA for the CDR3: TGTGCCAGTTGGGGACCCGTAGCGAGTTCCTACAATGAGCAGTTCTTC.

Points on this clone: The sample carries other DNA sequences with the same CDR3. The chain couples TRBV5-1 to TRBJ2-5; 8 bases line up with TRBD2. The V segment lost 0 bases and the J segment 1 base; nucleotides outside the gene matches: 5. This CDR3 is 16 amino acids long. Germline V gives CDR1 SGHRS, CDR2 YFSETQ. CDR3 sequence (DNA): TGCGCCAGCAGCTTGGTGGCGGGAGGAGGCCAAGAGACCCAGTACTTC. Translated, it gives CASSLVAGGGQETQYF.

In regard to this clone: Other nucleotide sequences from this sample produce the same CDR3. CDR3 sequence: CASSLNMDTEAFF. For the CDR3, the DNA is TGTGCCAGCAGCTTAAATATGGACACTGAAGCTTTCTTT. The chain combines TRBV7-9 with TRBJ1-1, with D hard to call. Germline CDR1 reads SEHNR; CDR2 reads FQNEAQ (reference sequence). The CDR3 runs to 13 residues. The ends were cut back, 2 bases at V and 3 bases at J, with 7 bases in the middle.

The rearrangement links TRBV15 to TRBJ2-5; D is uncertain. The germline CDR1 and CDR2 sequences are LNHNV and YYDKDF (reference sequence). The ends were cut back, 0 bases at V and 4 bases at J, with 6 bases in the middle. The CDR3 has 13 residues. The DNA for the CDR3 is TGTGCCACCAGCAGAGAACACACAGAGACCCAGTACTTC. Translating gives CATSREHTETQYF. Based on the CDR3 plus reference TRBV15 and TRBJ2-5, the full variable domain is DAMVIQNPRYQVTQFGKPVTLSCSQTLNHNVMYWYQQKSSQAPKLLFHYYDKDFNNEADTPDNFQSRRPNTSFCFLDIRSPGLGDTAMYLCATSREHTETQYFGPGTRLLVL.

V usage is TRBV19 and J usage is TRBJ2-1; 10 bases map to TRBD2. The germline V gene has CDR1 LNHDA and CDR2 SQIVND (reference sequence). There are 16 residues in the CDR3. Losses at the gene ends were 5 bases for V and 8 bases for J; bases not matched to a gene: 12. The CDR3 coding sequence is TGTGCCAGTAGTCCTTCCCCTAGCGGGGGTCTGCATGAGCAGTTCTTC. As protein: CASSPSPSGGLHEQFF.

As to this clone: The junction differs from germline at one of its ends, possibly a read error. CDR3 sequence (DNA): TGTGCCAGCAGCATAGACGGGCAGTGGGGCTACACCTTC. Its translation: CASSIDGQWGYTF. J is TRBJ1-2 and V is TRBV11-2; no clear D. The CDR3 totals 13 residues. From germline, CDR1 is SGHAT and CDR2 FQNNGV.